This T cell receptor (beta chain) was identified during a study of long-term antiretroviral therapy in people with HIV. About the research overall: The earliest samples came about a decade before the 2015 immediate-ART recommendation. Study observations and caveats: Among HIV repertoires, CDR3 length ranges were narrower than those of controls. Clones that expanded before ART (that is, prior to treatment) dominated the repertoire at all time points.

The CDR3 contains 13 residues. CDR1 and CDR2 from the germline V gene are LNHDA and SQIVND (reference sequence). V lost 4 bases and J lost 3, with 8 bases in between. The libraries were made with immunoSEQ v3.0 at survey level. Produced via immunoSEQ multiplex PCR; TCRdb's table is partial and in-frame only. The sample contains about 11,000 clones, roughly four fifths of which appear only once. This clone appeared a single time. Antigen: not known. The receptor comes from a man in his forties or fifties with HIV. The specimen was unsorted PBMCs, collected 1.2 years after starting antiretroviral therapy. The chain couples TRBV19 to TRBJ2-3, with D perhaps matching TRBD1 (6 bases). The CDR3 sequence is CASSKQGTDTQYF. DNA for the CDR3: TGTGCCAGTAGTAAACAGGGAACAGATACGCAGTATTTT.